This T cell receptor (beta chain) came from a study of cytomegalovirus exposure and HLA in healthy donors. These donors, healthy bone marrow donors, were studied. A note on this clone: Antigen: not known.

Whole-study results and caveats: Accurate predictions that matched the HLA-A and HLA-B alleles of most subjects were reportedly made from TCR beta sequences.

The length of the CDR3 is 13 residues. CDR1 is MGHDK and CDR2 is SYGVNS in the germline V gene. Trimming pared 3 bases from V and 4 bases from J, leaving 9 bases between. PCR employed 60 Vbeta and 13 Jbeta primers. The assay was immunoSEQ multiplex PCR, and TCRdb's table has in-frame clones only and misses some. The table shows some 190,000 clones, with approximately 84% occurring only once. The TCR was taken from a female donor in good health and CMV-seronegative. V and J are TRBV25-1 and TRBJ1-2, with D unclear. The sample taken for sequencing was PBMCs. CDR3 nucleotide sequence: TGTGCCAGCAGTGATACGGGATTCTATGGCTACACCTTC. Translated: CASSDTGFYGYTF.